This T cell receptor beta chain was observed in a study of T cell repertoires in ileal Crohn's disease. In regard to this clone: Its antigen is undetermined.

Points from the study as a whole: Clonality above 26.8% at surgery always came with endoscopic recurrence. High-frequency clones were more common in sorted CD8 than CD4 cells. Clonal expansions were more frequent in active smokers than non-smokers at surgery.

The CDR3 consists of 15 residues. Per germline, CDR1 LGHNA and CDR2 YSLEER. Trimming left V 4 bases short and J 4 bases short, with 16 bases between. Sequencing used immunoSEQ multiplex PCR; TCRdb keeps in-frame clones, though not all of them. Of over 9,000 clones listed, around 72% are singletons. Time point reported: neoterminal ileum biopsy at postoperative endoscopy, about 6 months after surgery. The sample comprised ileal tissue. The clonotype comes from an adult with Crohn's disease. This chain connects TRBV4-3 to TRBJ1-2; the D gene is possibly TRBD1 (5 bases). CDR3 bases: TGCGCCAGCAGCCCGGGGGGTGGGTTGGGCTATGGCTACACCTTC. Residues: CASSPGGGLGYGYTF.